Following are 28 T cell receptor beta chains from one sample sequenced in a study of cytomegalovirus exposure and HLA in healthy donors. Some clones are missing from TCRdb's copy, which holds only in-frame ones; the method was immunoSEQ multiplex PCR. The sample records 20,000 to 25,000 clones, 97% being singletons. Sequencing used PBMCs. The receptors stem from a man aged 25-45 years in good health and CMV-seropositive.

This sequence joins TRBV27 and TRBJ1-1, with a weak D call TRBD1 (5 bases). V lost 0 bases to trimming and J lost 11 bases, with 16 bases between them. The CDR3 sequence is 14 residues long. Germline V gene data show CDR1 as MNHEY and CDR2 as SMNVEV (reference sequence). The CDR3 coding sequence is TGTGCCAGCAGTTTATCCCCCGGGGGGGACGGGGCTTTCTTT. Protein product: CASSLSPGGDGAFF.

This chain joins TRBV6-6 and TRBJ1-5, with 9 bases lining up with TRBD1. The V and J ends lost 7 bases and 6 bases, in that order; junction bases with no gene match: 7. CDR1 is MNHNY, CDR2 SVGAGI, per germline (reference sequence). The CDR3 extends over 14 amino acids. CDR3 in amino acids: CASKLPGQGQPQHF. DNA for the CDR3: TGTGCCAGCAAATTGCCGGGACAGGGTCAGCCCCAGCATTTT.

The chain carries TRBV13 and TRBJ2-3, with 12 bases that match TRBD2. Unmatched junction bases numbered 12, after V lost 5 bases and J lost 0 bases. CDR1 is PRHDT, CDR2 FYEKMQ, per germline (reference sequence). The CDR3 consists of 19 residues. The CDR3 bases are TGTGCCAGCAGCCCCCGGCGGGCTAGCGGGAGGGCTAGCACAGATACGCAGTATTTT. Translation: CASSPRRASGRASTDTQYF. Full variable domain (rest looked up from reference TRBV13 and TRBJ2-3): AAGVIQSPRHLIKEKRETATLKCYPIPRHDTVYWYQQGPGQDPQFLISFYEKMQSDKGSIPDRFSAQQFSDYHSELNMSSLELGDSALYFCASSPRRASGRASTDTQYFGPGTRLTVL.

The chain combines TRBV7-3 with TRBJ2-7, with 8 bases fitting TRBD1. The V gene end was trimmed by 4 bases and the J gene end by 6 bases; junction bases not matched to a gene: 11. The CDR3 has 15 residues. From germline, CDR1 is SGHTA and CDR2 FQGTGA. The CDR3 is CASSSGPFGQGEQYF. The CDR3 nucleotides read TGTGCCAGCAGCTCCGGCCCGTTCGGACAGGGCGAGCAGTACTTC.

The chain has TRBV28 and TRBJ2-7; D remains ambiguous. This CDR3 comprises 17 residues. Between the trimmed V and J ends, which lost 1 base and 1 base, there was a span of 17 bases. Germline V gene lookup returns CDR1 MDHEN and CDR2 SYDVKM. CDR3 sequence reads: CASSLFALGQDSYEQYF. Written as DNA, the CDR3 is TGTGCCAGCAGTTTATTTGCCCTTGGGCAGGATTCCTACGAGCAGTACTTC. Full variable domain (rest looked up from reference TRBV28 and TRBJ2-7): DVKVTQSSRYLVKRTGEKVFLECVQDMDHENMFWYRQDPGLGLRLIYFSYDVKMKEKGDIPEGYSVSREKKERFSLILESASTNQTSMYLCASSLFALGQDSYEQYFGPGTRLTVT.

This chain uses TRBV29-1 with TRBJ2-5, with D possibly matching TRBD1 (6 bases). V was clipped by 4 bases and J by 1 base, with 7 bases between them. This CDR3 has 12 amino acids. Looked up from germline, CDR1 is SQVTM and CDR2 is ANQGSEA. The CDR3 nucleotides read TGCAGCGTTGGGACAGCCCAAGAGACCCAGTACTTC. Residues: CSVGTAQETQYF.

A few counts support this clone. J is TRBJ2-7 and V is TRBV18, with 8 bases identical to TRBD2. From germline, CDR1 is KGHSH and CDR2 LQKENI. There are 16 residues in the CDR3. Unmatched junction bases numbered 8, after V lost 0 bases and J lost 4 bases. The CDR3 here is CASSPPLSGRSYEQYF. In DNA, the CDR3 is TGTGCCAGCTCACCACCGCTGAGCGGGAGATCATACGAGCAGTACTTC.

The V gene is TRBV4-1, the J gene TRBJ2-3; 8 bases map to TRBD1. Germline V gives CDR1 MGHRA, CDR2 YSYEKL. This CDR3 contains 15 residues. V dropped 6 bases and J dropped 5; count of bases not matched to a gene: 10. CDR3 in amino acids: CASSGFRGHLDTQYF. The CDR3 DNA is TGCGCCAGCAGTGGCTTCAGGGGGCATTTAGATACGCAGTATTTT.

The chain joins TRBV6-5 to TRBJ1-5; no reliable D call. From germline, CDR1 is MNHEY and CDR2 SVGAGI. The CDR3 runs 14 residues. Trimming took off 6 bases at V and 0 bases at J, with 9 bases between the two ends. The CDR3 region has the DNA TGTGCCAGCAGCCCCACAGATAGCAATCAGCCCCAGCATTTT. Amino acid sequence: CASSPTDSNQPQHF.

This clone qualifies as medium-sized. The chain combines TRBV7-8 with TRBJ1-1; TRBD1 agrees at 8 bases. This CDR3 has 15 residues. Per the germline V gene, CDR1 is SGHVS and CDR2 is FQNEAQ. Germline trimming cut 1 base from V and 0 bases from J; bases unmatched to any gene: 1. The chain's CDR3 is CASSLGTGMNTEAFF. The CDR3 nucleotides read TGTGCCAGCAGCTTAGGGACAGGGATGAACACTGAAGCTTTCTTT.

This clone was seen only once. The genes are TRBV7-8 and TRBJ2-1; 8 positions match TRBD2. Germline CDR1 and CDR2: SGHVS and FQNEAQ. V was pared by 1 base and J by 7 bases, with 18 bases of the junction left unmatched. This CDR3 region has 19 residues. CDR3 nucleotide sequence: TGTGCCAGCAGCTTAGATCGGTCCTTTGGGACTAGTAGTTGGAATGAGCAGTTCTTC. It is translated as CASSLDRSFGTSSWNEQFF.

This rearrangement joins TRBV5-6 to TRBJ1-1; 8 positions agree with TRBD1. The V and J ends lost 3 bases and 5 bases, in that order; junction bases with no gene match: 12. Per germline, CDR1 SGHDT and CDR2 YYEEEE. The CDR3 runs 16 residues. This CDR3 is CASSSTPRTGSTEAFF. The CDR3 region has the DNA TGTGCCAGCAGCTCTACCCCGCGGACAGGGAGTACTGAAGCTTTCTTT.

The chain couples TRBV6-6 to TRBJ2-7; tentative D call: TRBD1 (6 bases). CDR1 MNHNY and CDR2 SVGAGI come from the germline V gene (reference sequence). Trimming took 2 bases from V and 1 from J, leaving 9 bases between them. This CDR3 contains 14 residues. Here the CDR3 DNA reads TGTGCCAGCAGTTACGGTGACAGGTCCTACGAGCAGTACTTC. As protein: CASSYGDRSYEQYF.

The gene calls are TRBV5-1 and TRBJ2-7; D call uncertain. This CDR3 contains 13 residues. Between the trimmed V and J ends, which lost 0 bases and 5 bases, there was a span of 9 bases. Germline values: CDR1 SGHRS, CDR2 YFSETQ. In DNA form, the CDR3 reads TGCGCCAGCAGCTTGGAGTCTATGCACGAGCAGTACTTC. Its protein product is CASSLESMHEQYF.

The chain couples TRBV7-2 to TRBJ2-3; D possibly corresponds to TRBD2 (6 bases). The V gene's germline CDR1 is SGHTA and CDR2 FQGNSA. The CDR3 has 13 amino acids. Deletions cut 6 bases from V and 4 bases from J, with 11 bases between. DNA for the CDR3: TGTGCCAGCAGAGGAGGGAGTGCAGATACGCAGTATTTT. Translated: CASRGGSADTQYF.

The chain links TRBV7-2 to TRBJ2-7, with 8 bases matching TRBD2. The germline gives CDR1 SGHTA, CDR2 FQGNSA. J lost 9 bases, V lost 2 bases, and 12 bases had no gene match. This CDR3 spans 15 amino acids. The CDR3 loop is CASSLPGTRRRGQYF. The CDR3 region has the DNA TGTGCCAGCAGCTTACCTGGGACTAGACGACGAGGGCAGTACTTC.

The chain combines TRBV6-5 with TRBJ2-7; D call uncertain. The CDR3 covers 13 residues. Trimming cost V 0 bases and J 6 bases, with 9 bases left between them. In germline, CDR1 is MNHEY, CDR2 SVGAGI. The CDR3 DNA reads as TGTGCCAGCAGTTACTCCACTACCGGCGAGCAGTACTTC. Protein sequence: CASSYSTTGEQYF.

The chain links TRBV28 to TRBJ2-5, with TRBD2 matching 7 bases. The CDR3 runs to 16 residues. The V gene end was trimmed by 7 bases and the J gene end by 2 bases; junction bases not matched to a gene: 13. Germline loops: CDR1 MDHEN, CDR2 SYDVKM. In DNA form, the CDR3 reads TGTGCCAGCACCCAACTAGGGAGGGGACCACAAGAGACCCAGTACTTC. Its protein product is CASTQLGRGPQETQYF.

The rearrangement joins TRBV28 to TRBJ2-1, with 11 bases lining up with TRBD1. The CDR3 totals 17 residues. J was trimmed by 3 bases and V by 3 bases; bases with no gene match: 7. The germline V gene has CDR1 MDHEN and CDR2 SYDVKM. As DNA, the CDR3 is TGTGCCAGCAGTTTCGTGTGGGGACAGGGGGACTACAATGAGCAGTTCTTC. Its translation is CASSFVWGQGDYNEQFF. Together with reference TRBV28 and TRBJ2-1, the CDR3 gives the full variable domain: DVKVTQSSRYLVKRTGEKVFLECVQDMDHENMFWYRQDPGLGLRLIYFSYDVKMKEKGDIPEGYSVSREKKERFSLILESASTNQTSMYLCASSFVWGQGDYNEQFFGPGTRLTVL.

The chain couples TRBV5-4 to TRBJ1-2, with D possibly matching TRBD1 (6 bases). CDR3 length: 13 amino acids. V dropped 5 bases and J dropped 5 bases, with 13 bases sitting between them. Germline-derived CDR1 and CDR2 are SGHNT and YYREEE (reference sequence). CDR3: CASRNRVSYGYTF. CDR3 sequence (DNA): TGTGCCAGCAGGAACAGGGTTAGTTATGGCTACACCTTC.

The chain combines TRBV27 with TRBJ2-1; possibly TRBD1 for D (5 bases). Germline V gene lookup returns CDR1 MNHEY and CDR2 SMNVEV (reference sequence). Trimming took 3 bases from V and 15 from J, leaving 21 bases between them. This CDR3 is 14 amino acids long. The CDR3 nucleotides read TGTGCCAGCAGTTTTAAGCTAGACTCAAGCACAGGGTTCTTC. Translated: CASSFKLDSSTGFF.

This sequence joins TRBV5-4 and TRBJ1-1; D is uncertain. This CDR3 comprises 15 residues. Trimming removed 5 bases from V and 0 bases from J, with 14 bases in between. Germline V lookup: CDR1 SGHNT, CDR2 YYREEE (reference sequence). CDR3 bases: TGTGCCAGCAGTGGTAGTCCCACCTTGAACACTGAAGCTTTCTTT. Amino acid sequence: CASSGSPTLNTEAFF.

V and J are TRBV2 and TRBJ1-5; 8 nucleotides line up with TRBD1. The CDR3 totals 15 residues. The V segment lost 6 bases and the J segment 4 bases; nucleotides outside the gene matches: 8. The germline gives CDR1 SNHLY, CDR2 FYNNEI. CDR3 amino acids: CASSGSGGTNQPQHF. The CDR3 nucleotides read TGTGCCAGCAGCGGGTCAGGGGGCACTAATCAGCCCCAGCATTTT. Using reference TRBV2 and TRBJ1-5 for the parts outside the CDR3, the full variable domain is EPEVTQTPSHQVTQMGQEVILRCVPISNHLYFYWYRQILGQKVEFLVSFYNNEISEKSEIFDDQFSVERPDGSNFTLKIRSTKLEDSAMYFCASSGSGGTNQPQHFGDGTRLSIL.

This chain links TRBV28 with TRBJ1-5; 8 bases align to TRBD1. The length of the CDR3 is 15 residues. V gave up 6 bases and J gave up 5 bases; unmatched junction bases: 9. Germline V lookup: CDR1 MDHEN, CDR2 SYDVKM. The CDR3 DNA follows: TGTGCCAGCAGCCTTGGGACAGGCCGTGATCAGCCCCAGCATTTT. Its protein product is CASSLGTGRDQPQHF.

The genes are TRBV28 and TRBJ2-3; TRBD2 agrees at 10 bases. Germline V gene data show CDR1 as MDHEN and CDR2 as SYDVKM. The CDR3 has 18 amino acids. V shed 4 bases and J 5 bases; nucleotides not matched to a gene: 15. CDR3 bases: TGTGCCAGCAGTTCGGGACTAGCGAGAATCATAATGCAAGATACGCAGTATTTT. Translation gives CASSSGLARIIMQDTQYF.

This chain joins TRBV29-1 and TRBJ2-7; D unresolved. The germline CDR1 and CDR2 sequences are SQVTM and ANQGSEA. The CDR3 runs 14 residues. V lost 3 bases, J lost 2 bases, and 14 bases lay in between. CDR3 nucleotides: TGCAGCGTTGAGATCGGCAGGCAGACCTACGAGCAGTACTTC. It is translated as CSVEIGRQTYEQYF.

The chain carries TRBV11-2 and TRBJ2-7, with D unresolved. The CDR3 extends over 12 amino acids. V lost 5 bases, J lost 3 bases, and 8 bases lay in between. CDR1 is SGHAT, CDR2 FQNNGV, per germline. This chain's CDR3 is CASSTVDYEQYF. The CDR3 DNA reads as TGTGCCAGCAGCACCGTAGACTACGAGCAGTACTTC.

The chain carries TRBV5-1 and TRBJ2-7; 9 bases line up with TRBD2. Germline trimming cut 3 bases from V and 4 bases from J; bases unmatched to any gene: 17. The V gene's germline CDR1 is SGHRS and CDR2 YFSETQ. This CDR3 has 18 residues. CDR3 amino acids: CASSSDLAGLLGLYEQYF. CDR3 in DNA: TGCGCCAGCAGCTCCGACCTAGCGGGACTCCTGGGGCTTTACGAGCAGTACTTC.